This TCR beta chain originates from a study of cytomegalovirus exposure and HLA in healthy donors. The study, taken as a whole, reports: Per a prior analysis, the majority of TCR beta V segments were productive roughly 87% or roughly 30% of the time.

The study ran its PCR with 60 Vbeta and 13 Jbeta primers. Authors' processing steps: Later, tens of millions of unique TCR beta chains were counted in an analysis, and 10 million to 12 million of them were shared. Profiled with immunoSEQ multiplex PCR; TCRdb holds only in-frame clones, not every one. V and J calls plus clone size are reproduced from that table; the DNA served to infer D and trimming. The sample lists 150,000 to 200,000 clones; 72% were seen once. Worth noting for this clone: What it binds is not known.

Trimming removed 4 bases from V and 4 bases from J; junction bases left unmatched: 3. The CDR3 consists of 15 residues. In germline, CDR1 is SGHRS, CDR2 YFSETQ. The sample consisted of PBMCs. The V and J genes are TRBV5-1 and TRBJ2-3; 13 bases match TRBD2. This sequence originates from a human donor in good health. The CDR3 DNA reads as TGCGCCAGCAGCCCGACTAGCGGGGGGCCAGATACGCAGTATTTT. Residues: CASSPTSGGPDTQYF.